This T cell receptor (beta chain) was identified during a study of Graves' ophthalmopathy and Graves' hyperthyroidism. Amplification of the TCR beta CDR3 regions used RNA transcripts (as template). RT-PCR with HTBI primers came first, then second-round multiplex PCR. TCRdb re-called the multiplex PCR reads with MiXCR, one entry per CDR3 protein. The profile shows roughly 1.1 million distinct CDR3 sequences, about two fifths of them singletons. Worth noting for this clonotype: Its specificity is unknown.

Notes on the study in general: Also, most clonotypes expanded in the thyroid above 0.001 frequency appeared in blood. Ophthalmopathy progression cases were predicted by the model with about 70% sensitivity and 72% to 80% specificity.

This CDR3 comprises 12 residues. CDR1 is SGHRS and CDR2 is YFSETQ in the germline V gene. V lost 8 bases to trimming and J lost 5 bases, with 13 bases between them. The TCR comes from an adult man with Graves' hyperthyroidism. The chain joins TRBV5-1 to TRBJ2-5; possibly TRBD1 or TRBD2 for D (5 bases each). The sequenced material came from peripheral blood or thyroid tissue (not recorded which). The CDR3 DNA follows: TGCGCCAGGGGACGGAGGTGGGAGACCCAGTACTTC. Residues: CARGRRWETQYF.